This is a list of T cell receptor beta chains from one sample in a study of blood T cell repertoires in COVID-19. The assay was immunoSEQ multiplex PCR, and TCRdb's table has in-frame clones only and misses some. The sample yields about 200,000 clones, approximately 86% seen once. Material for sequencing was PBMCs or T cells enriched from blood (not recorded which). The receptor set was obtained from a woman aged 30 to 39 who had been exposed to COVID-19. CDR3s include the opening cysteine and the closing phenylalanine or tryptophan. The order of the fields is V gene, J gene, D gene, clone size, CDR3 protein, CDR3 DNA. D genes are given only for firm matches. The size field is filled for only some rows; it gives once, few, many or a size class.

TRBV9	TRBJ1-2	TRBD1	.	CASSDSLGGEYGYTF	TGTGCCAGCAGCGATTCCCTAGGGGGCGAGTATGGCTACACCTTC
TRBV3-1/TRBV3-2	TRBJ1-1	.	.	CASSLHRNTEAFF	TGTGCCAGCAGCCTCCACAGGAACACTGAAGCTTTCTTT
TRBV6-6	TRBJ1-2	.	.	CASSPGQINYGYTF	TGTGCCAGCAGCCCCGGACAGATTAACTATGGCTACACCTTC
TRBV7-6	TRBJ1-1	.	.	CASSPYLNTEAFF	TGTGCCAGCAGCCCCTACTTGAACACTGAAGCTTTCTTT
TRBV11-3	TRBJ2-7	TRBD1	many	CASRGGRSSYEQYF	TGTGCCAGCAGAGGGGGCCGGAGCTCCTACGAGCAGTACTTC
TRBV9	TRBJ1-2	.	.	CARTGGTF	TGTGCCAGGACGGGAGGCACCTTC
TRBV19	TRBJ1-2	.	.	CASSMLEDGYTF	TGTGCCAGTAGTATGTTGGAGGATGGCTACACCTTC
TRBV19	TRBJ1-1	.	few	CASSPTGPEAFF	TGTGCCAGTAGCCCAACAGGGCCTGAAGCTTTCTTT
TRBV7-7	TRBJ2-5	.	.	CASSPNPGETQYF	TGTGCCAGCAGCCCTAATCCGGGAGAGACCCAGTACTTC
TRBV2	TRBJ1-3	.	few	CASSVDSSGNTIYF	TGTGCCAGCAGTGTAGACTCCTCTGGAAACACCATATATTTT
TRBV11-3	TRBJ2-7	TRBD2	.	CASSSGEGIYEQYF	TGTGCCAGCAGCTCCGGGGAGGGGATCTACGAGCAGTACTTC
TRBV27	TRBJ1-3	TRBD1	.	CASRRIPGTGEGNTIYF	TGTGCCAGCAGGCGGATTCCCGGGACAGGGGAGGGAAACACCATATATTTT
TRBV19	TRBJ2-3	TRBD2	.	CASRTGTSGGTSTDTQYF	TGTGCCAGTAGAACCGGGACTAGCGGGGGGACAAGCACAGATACGCAGTATTTT
TRBV3-1/TRBV3-2	TRBJ1-2	.	.	CASSQGRNNYGYTF	TGTGCCAGCAGCCAAGGGAGGAATAACTATGGCTACACCTTC
TRBV19	TRBJ2-2	TRBD1	.	CASRPGQGTGELFF	TGTGCCAGTAGACCTGGACAGGGGACCGGGGAGCTGTTTTTT
TRBV7-8	TRBJ1-2	TRBD1	.	CASSSSTGDSKGYTF	TGTGCCAGCAGCTCCTCTACGGGGGACAGTAAGGGCTACACCTTC
TRBV7-9	TRBJ1-6	TRBD1	.	CASSHSAGQGYSPLHF	TGTGCCAGCAGCCACTCGGCGGGACAGGGTTATTCACCCCTCCACTTT
TRBV7-9	TRBJ1-1	TRBD1	.	CASSTRTGEAFF	TGTGCCAGCAGCACCAGGACAGGTGAAGCTTTCTTT
TRBV3-1/TRBV3-2	TRBJ2-7	TRBD1	.	CASSHGAGTGSNEQYF	TGTGCCAGCAGCCACGGGGCCGGGACAGGGTCCAACGAGCAGTACTTC
TRBV12-5	TRBJ1-5	.	.	CASGFTRGGAQHF	TGTGCTAGTGGTTTCACTCGTGGGGGGGCCCAGCATTTT
TRBV7-9	TRBJ2-3	.	.	CASSPDSPSGTDTQYF	TGTGCCAGCAGCCCTGACTCTCCGTCGGGTACAGATACGCAGTATTTT
TRBV19	TRBJ1-2	.	.	CASKIFSGFYGYTF	TGTGCCAGTAAAATCTTCTCGGGTTTTTATGGCTACACCTTC
TRBV12-3/TRBV12-4	TRBJ2-2	.	.	CASSFGAVGELFF	TGTGCCAGCAGTTTCGGTGCGGTCGGGGAGCTGTTTTTT
TRBV2	TRBJ1-1	.	.	CASSEQEVGGVSTEAFF	TGTGCCAGCAGCGAACAGGAGGTCGGTGGGGTGAGCACTGAAGCTTTCTTT
TRBV24-1	TRBJ2-7	.	.	CATGTPYEQYF	TGTGCCACTGGGACACCGTACGAGCAGTACTTC
TRBV24-1	TRBJ2-7	.	.	CATSDYKGAEQYF	TGTGCCACCAGTGATTACAAAGGGGCCGAGCAGTACTTC
TRBV11-2	TRBJ1-2	TRBD1	.	CASSSLRDRAYGYTF	TGTGCCAGCAGCTCACTTAGGGACAGGGCCTATGGCTACACCTTC
TRBV27	TRBJ2-3	TRBD2	.	CASSLAGGMVDTQYF	TGTGCCAGCAGTTTAGCGGGGGGGATGGTAGATACGCAGTATTTT
TRBV2	TRBJ1-2	TRBD1	.	CASSGDSANYGYTF	TGTGCCAGCAGTGGGGACAGTGCTAACTATGGCTACACCTTC
TRBV11-2	TRBJ2-3	.	.	CASSFPAGGDTQYF	TGTGCCAGCAGCTTTCCAGCGGGTGGAGATACGCAGTATTTT
TRBV18	TRBJ2-1	TRBD2	.	CASSPGTRDEQFF	TGTGCCAGCTCACCTGGGACTAGGGATGAGCAGTTCTTC
TRBV6-5	TRBJ1-6	.	once	CASSPGSYSPLHF	TGTGCCAGCAGCCCGGGGTCCTATTCACCCCTCCACTTT
TRBV6-1	TRBJ1-3	TRBD1	.	CASSELDRGGNTIYF	TGTGCCAGCAGTGAACTCGACAGGGGTGGAAACACCATATATTTT
TRBV21-1	TRBJ1-6	.	.	CASSKGQYNSPLHF	TGTGCCAGCAGCAAAGGACAGTACAATTCACCCCTCCACTTT
TRBV21-1	TRBJ1-5	.	.	CASGQCNQPQHF	TGTGCCAGCGGACAGTGCAATCAGCCCCAGCATTTT
TRBV3-1/TRBV3-2	TRBJ1-2	TRBD1	.	CASAGTGMRNGYTF	TGTGCCAGCGCGGGGACAGGGATGCGGAATGGCTACACCTTC
TRBV23-1	TRBJ1-4	TRBD1	.	CASSHQGQGSNEKLFF	TGCGCCAGCAGTCACCAAGGACAGGGGAGTAATGAAAAACTGTTTTTT
TRBV19	TRBJ2-2	TRBD1	.	CASSITGGNTGELFF	TGTGCCAGTAGCATAACAGGGGGCAACACCGGGGAGCTGTTTTTT
TRBV7-2	TRBJ2-1	.	.	CASSLVGGAVYNEQFF	TGTGCCAGCAGCTTAGTTGGGGGGGCGGTATACAATGAGCAGTTCTTC
TRBV2	TRBJ1-5	.	.	CASSERGRGNQPQHF	TGTGCCAGCAGTGAAAGGGGGAGGGGGAATCAGCCCCAGCATTTT
TRBV9	TRBJ2-3	TRBD1	.	CASSADQGADTQYF	TGTGCCAGCAGCGCAGACCAGGGGGCAGATACGCAGTATTTT
TRBV10-3	TRBJ1-1	.	.	CAISEGATNTEAFF	TGTGCCATCAGTGAAGGGGCCACGAACACTGAAGCTTTCTTT
TRBV2	TRBJ1-5	TRBD1	.	CASTGPHLAGTGVQPQHF	TGTGCCAGCACCGGTCCCCATTTAGCCGGGACAGGGGTACAGCCCCAGCATTTT
TRBV9	TRBJ2-2	TRBD1	.	CASSGPGQGNTGELFF	TGTGCCAGCAGCGGTCCGGGACAGGGGAACACCGGGGAGCTGTTTTTT
TRBV19	TRBJ1-5	TRBD1	.	CASSRGDRDNQPQHF	TGTGCCAGTAGTAGGGGCGACAGGGACAATCAGCCCCAGCATTTT
TRBV9	TRBJ2-1	.	.	CASSVGGHEQFF	TGTGCCAGCAGCGTAGGAGGTCATGAGCAGTTCTTC
TRBV7-2	TRBJ2-7	.	.	CASSAGQGREQYF	TGTGCCAGCAGCGCAGGCCAGGGAAGAGAGCAGTACTTC
TRBV5-1	TRBJ2-1	.	.	CASIGQPGDEQFF	TGCGCCAGCATTGGGCAGCCGGGAGATGAGCAGTTCTTC
TRBV19	TRBJ2-7	TRBD2	few	CASSIGPGTSGVYEQYF	TGTGCCAGTAGTATCGGGCCCGGGACTAGCGGGGTCTACGAGCAGTACTTC
TRBV18	TRBJ1-2	TRBD1	.	CASSPRQGANYGYTF	TGTGCCAGCTCACCTAGACAGGGAGCTAACTATGGCTACACCTTC
TRBV30	TRBJ1-6	TRBD1	.	CAWKQGLSPLHF	TGTGCCTGGAAACAGGGGCTTTCACCCCTCCACTTT
TRBV2	TRBJ1-2	.	.	CARSVIGEPNYGYTF	TGTGCCAGAAGCGTCATAGGAGAACCTAACTATGGCTACACCTTC
TRBV19	TRBJ1-3	.	once	CASSLDIMGNTIYF	TGTGCCAGTAGTCTGGACATAATGGGAAACACCATATATTTT
TRBV3-1/TRBV3-2	TRBJ2-3	TRBD2	once	CASSQGLAGANTQYF	TGTGCCAGCAGCCAGGGACTAGCGGGGGCAAATACGCAGTATTTT